The 4 T cell receptor beta chains listed next were all sequenced from one sample in a study of blood T cell repertoires in COVID-19. The method was immunoSEQ multiplex PCR; TCRdb's version includes in-frame clones alone and lacks a portion of them. Of about 400,000 clones detected, more than 80% appear once; the ten largest clones hold approximately 1.2%. Sequenced material: peripheral blood. All receptors derive from a man aged 35-49 years with acute or convalescent COVID-19.

The V and J genes are TRBV11-2 and TRBJ2-2; TRBD2 agrees at 12 bases. The CDR3 runs 16 residues. In germline, CDR1 is SGHAT, CDR2 FQNNGV. With V trimmed by 6 bases and J by 5 bases, 7 bases remained unmatched. The CDR3 loop is CASRSLAGGYTGELFF. The DNA for the CDR3 is TGTGCCAGCAGATCTCTAGCGGGGGGGTATACCGGGGAGCTGTTTTTT. The complete variable domain, with remaining parts taken from reference TRBV11-2 and TRBJ2-2, reads EAGVAQSPRYKIIEKRQSVAFWCNPISGHATLYWYQQILGQGPKLLIQFQNNGVVDDSQLPKDRFSAERLKGVDSTLKIQPAKLEDSAVYLCASRSLAGGYTGELFFGEGSRLTVL.

This chain uses TRBV3-1 (or the pseudogene TRBV3-2) with TRBJ1-2; unclear D gene. The CDR3 consists of 15 residues. V was cut by 0 bases and J by 3 bases, with 11 bases left in between. Germline CDR1 reads LGHDT; CDR2 reads YNNKEL (reference sequence). CDR3 sequence (DNA): TGTGCCAGCAGCCAAGATCTCACAGAAGACTATGGCTACACCTTC. Translated: CASSQDLTEDYGYTF.

The rearrangement joins TRBV19 to TRBJ2-6; TRBD1 matches 8 bases. CDR3 length equals 16 residues. The trim removed 6 bases at V and 4 bases at J, leaving 8 bases unmatched. CDR1 and CDR2 from the germline V gene are LNHDA and SQIVND (reference sequence). The DNA of the CDR3 is TGTGCCAGTAGGCTGACAGGGGCAGCGGGGGCCAACGTCCTGACTTTC. Translation: CASRLTGAAGANVLTF.

This clone has just one count. The J gene is TRBJ1-2, the V gene TRBV25-1, with D possibly matching TRBD1 (6 bases). Between the trimmed V and J ends, which lost 6 bases and 6 bases, there was a span of 23 bases. CDR1 and CDR2 (germline): MGHDK, SYGVNS. The CDR3 sequence is 16 residues long. CDR3 nucleotides: TGTGCCAGCAGCCCCCACCCGAAGGGCAGGGGAGATGGCTACACCTTC. Translated, it gives CASSPHPKGRGDGYTF.